The 8 T cell receptor beta chains below all came from one sample that was sequenced in a study of T cell responses to AZD1222 COVID-19 vaccine. Assay: immunoSEQ multiplex PCR; the TCRdb copy retains only in-frame clones and omits some. The repertoire holds tens of thousands of clones, nearly 90% seen once, with roughly 19% in the top ten. The sample here was peripheral blood, taken on day 0 of AZD1222 vaccination. Receptor source: an adult in good health.

The chain joins TRBV29-1 to TRBJ2-3; D possibly matches TRBD1 or TRBD2 (5 bases each). The germline CDR1 and CDR2 sequences are SQVTM and ANQGSEA. CDR3 length: 14 amino acids. V was shortened by 6 bases and J by 0 bases, with 13 bases between the two germline ends. Written as DNA, the CDR3 is TGCAGCGTGTATGGGACGGCTAGCACAGATACGCAGTATTTT. Translated: CSVYGTASTDTQYF.

The rearrangement uses TRBV3-1 (or the pseudogene TRBV3-2) and TRBJ1-2; perhaps TRBD1 as D (6 bases). Trimming removed 2 bases from V and 2 bases from J, with 9 bases in between. The germline V gene has CDR1 LGHDT and CDR2 YNNKEL (reference sequence). This CDR3 is 14 amino acids long. Here the CDR3 reads CASSQPGQNYGYTF. CDR3 coding DNA: TGTGCCAGCAGCCAACCGGGACAAAACTATGGCTACACCTTC.

This CDR3 is CASSMETGYEQYF. The DNA of the CDR3 is TGTGCCAGTAGTATGGAAACAGGTTACGAGCAGTACTTC. This chain connects TRBV19 to TRBJ2-7, with a possible D match to TRBD1 (5 bases). V shed 3 bases and J shed 4 bases, with 10 bases lying between them. Germline assignment: CDR1 LNHDA and CDR2 SQIVND (reference sequence). The CDR3 spans 13 residues.

For the CDR3, the DNA is TGTGCCAGCAGCTATCGACTAGCGGGAGTCGGGGAGACCCAGTACTTC. Its protein product is CASSYRLAGVGETQYF. The rearrangement links TRBV7-6 to TRBJ2-5, with 12 nucleotides matching TRBD2. The CDR3 loop spans 16 amino acids. Per germline, CDR1 SGHVS and CDR2 FNYEAQ. The V gene end was trimmed by 4 bases and the J gene end by 5 bases; junction bases not matched to a gene: 8. Using reference TRBV7-6 and TRBJ2-5 for the parts outside the CDR3, the full variable domain is GAGVSQSPRYKVTKRGQDVALRCDPISGHVSLYWYRQALGQGPEFLTYFNYEAQQDKSGLPNDRFSAERPEGSISTLTIQRTEQRDSAMYRCASSYRLAGVGETQYFGPGTRLLVL.

This chain joins TRBV18 and TRBJ2-5; tentative D call: TRBD1 (6 bases). Per germline, CDR1 KGHSH and CDR2 LQKENI. V lost 4 bases and J 4 bases, leaving 13 bases between the germline ends. This CDR3 comprises 14 residues. CDR3 DNA sequence: TGTGCCAGCTCACTAGGAACAGGGCGAGAGACCCAGTACTTC. This encodes CASSLGTGRETQYF.

The gene calls are TRBV6-4 and TRBJ1-3, with a possible D match to TRBD1 (6 bases). Trimming pared 6 bases from V and 2 bases from J, leaving 8 bases between. The CDR3 is made up of 13 amino acids. Germline CDR1 is MRHNA and CDR2 is SNTAGT. This CDR3 reads CASSEGAGNTIYF. The CDR3 DNA sequence: TGTGCCAGCAGCGAGGGGGCTGGAAACACCATATATTTT.

This chain connects TRBV3-1 (or the pseudogene TRBV3-2) to TRBJ2-7; D uncertain. Germline loops: CDR1 LGHDT, CDR2 YNNKEL (reference sequence). V was shortened by 1 base and J by 6 bases, with 7 bases between the two germline ends. The CDR3 consists of 12 residues. The CDR3 region is CASSQALGEQYF. The CDR3, as DNA: TGTGCCAGCAGCCAAGCCCTTGGCGAGCAGTACTTC.

CDR3 nucleotide sequence: TGTGCCAGCAGCTTAAACAGTAGGTACGAGCAGTACTTC. This encodes CASSLNSRYEQYF. V is TRBV7-3 and J is TRBJ2-7; no firm D call. CDR3 length: 13 residues. The V end lost 1 base, the J end lost 4 bases, and 8 bases lay between the germline ends. Germline CDR1 is SGHTA and CDR2 is FQGTGA. The whole variable domain, remainder taken from reference TRBV7-3 and TRBJ2-7, is GAGVSQTPSNKVTEKGKYVELRCDPISGHTALYWYRQSLGQGPEFLIYFQGTGAADDSGLPNDRFFAVRPEGSVSTLKIQRTERGDSAVYLCASSLNSRYEQYFGPGTRLTVT.